This T cell receptor (beta chain) originates from a study of blood T cell repertoires in COVID-19. Study information: Collection of acute and convalescent COVID-19 samples took place in the United States, Italy and Spain. From T cells, B-cell-depleted T cells, or PBMCs came the material, which was cDNA or gDNA.

CDR3 length: 15 residues. Germline V gene sequence: CDR1 MRHNA, CDR2 SNTAGT. Trimming removed 8 bases from V and 0 bases from J, with 17 bases in between. Original analysis: Amplification with reference gene primers provided the estimates of nucleated cell counts. Sequenced by immunoSEQ multiplex PCR; TCRdb stores in-frame clones only, minus some. For V, J and clone size, that table is used; D and trimming come from the DNA. The table records over 250,000 clones, 70% to 90% of them present only once. The sequenced sample consisted of peripheral blood. The rearrangement uses TRBV6-4 and TRBJ2-7, with a possible D match to TRBD1 (6 bases). This receptor was identified in a woman aged 70-85 years with acute or convalescent COVID-19. The CDR3 bases are TGTGCCAGCCTGCCAAGACAGGACACCTCCTACGAGCAGTACTTC. Protein: CASLPRQDTSYEQYF.